These T cell receptor beta chains were read from a single sample in a study of PD-L1 blockade in urothelial cancer. Assay: immunoSEQ multiplex PCR; the TCRdb copy retains only in-frame clones and omits some. This table holds about 17,000 clones, roughly 90% found once. Sequencing was performed on PBMCs, taken around atezolizumab (anti-PD-L1) treatment. All receptors derive from a man aged 45-65 years with urothelial cancer. Each CDR3 is given with its conserved first and last residue. A D gene is named only where the DNA matches it firmly. Size tells how often a clone was seen (once, few, many) or the class of an expanded clone, and some rows leave it out.

size: few
D: TRBD1
J: TRBJ1-1
V: TRBV9
DNA: TGTGCCAGCAGCGTAGAGGGGGCCCTTGAAGCTTTCTTT
CDR3: CASSVEGALEAFF

size: NA
D: TRBD2
J: TRBJ2-3
V: TRBV4-1
DNA: TGCGCCAGCAGCCAAACTGGACTAGCGGGGAACACAGATACGCAGTATTTT
CDR3: CASSQTGLAGNTDTQYF

size: NA
D: TRBD2
J: TRBJ2-3
V: TRBV2
DNA: TGTGCCAGCACCCCCTGGGGAGCCAGCGGGGCGACCTTATACACAGATACGCAGTATTTT
CDR3: CASTPWGASGATLYTDTQYF

size: NA
D: NA
J: TRBJ2-3
V: TRBV28
DNA: TGTGCCAGCAGTTCCACGAGGGAGGACCCGAGCACAGATACGCAGTATTTT
CDR3: CASSSTREDPSTDTQYF

size: NA
D: NA
J: TRBJ2-3
V: TRBV7-7
DNA: TGTGCTAGCAGCCAGTCTAGCGCAAGCACAGATACGCAGTATTTT
CDR3: CASSQSSASTDTQYF

size: NA
D: TRBD2
J: TRBJ2-3
V: TRBV10-3
DNA: TGTGCCACCCAAGCGGGAACCACAGATACGCAGTATTTT
CDR3: CATQAGTTDTQYF

size: NA
D: TRBD2
J: TRBJ2-3
V: TRBV7-9
DNA: TGTGCCAGCAGTACTAGCGGGGGGGTCACAGATACGCAGTATTTT
CDR3: CASSTSGGVTDTQYF

size: once
D: TRBD2
J: TRBJ2-1
V: TRBV10-1
DNA: TGCGCCAGCGGGACTAGCGGAGGGCGACTAGGCCATGAGCAGTTCTTC
CDR3: CASGTSGGRLGHEQFF

size: NA
D: NA
J: TRBJ1-2
V: TRBV9
DNA: TGTGCCTCTGGGGGGGGACCGTATGGCTACACCTTC
CDR3: CASGGGPYGYTF

size: few
D: NA
J: TRBJ1-6
V: TRBV2
DNA: TGTGCCAGCAGTGGGGGAGGCCCGTCCCCCCTCCACTTT
CDR3: CASSGGGPSPLHF

size: NA
D: NA
J: TRBJ2-2
V: TRBV6-1
DNA: TGTGCCAGCAGTGTGAAAGAGAGAACCGGGGAGCTGTTTTTT
CDR3: CASSVKERTGELFF

size: NA
D: TRBD2
J: TRBJ2-1
V: TRBV29-1
DNA: TGCAGCGCCCGACTAGCGGGAGGGGGAGATGAGCAGTTCTTC
CDR3: CSARLAGGGDEQFF

size: NA
D: NA
J: TRBJ2-1
V: TRBV7-3
DNA: TGTGCCAGCAGCTTAACCCAGTTTGACAATGAGCAGTTCTTC
CDR3: CASSLTQFDNEQFF

size: NA
D: NA
J: TRBJ1-2
V: TRBV6-5
DNA: TGTGCCAGCAGTTACGGAGGGTTCGATGGCTACACCTTC
CDR3: CASSYGGFDGYTF

size: NA
D: NA
J: TRBJ1-5
V: TRBV27
DNA: TGTGCCAGCAGTTTTTCGGACACGTATCAGCCCCAGCATTTT
CDR3: CASSFSDTYQPQHF

size: NA
D: NA
J: TRBJ1-5
V: TRBV5-6
DNA: TGTGCCAGCAGCTTGGCCGGGGGGAATAGCAATCAGCCCCAGCATTTT
CDR3: CASSLAGGNSNQPQHF

size: NA
D: NA
J: TRBJ2-1
V: TRBV21-1
DNA: TGTGCCAGCAGCAAAGACCTAGCGGGAGGGGGCAATGAGCAGTTCTTC
CDR3: CASSKDLAGGGNEQFF

size: NA
D: TRBD2
J: TRBJ2-7
V: TRBV5-5
DNA: TGTGCCAGCAGCGGGCTGGGGGGGTTCTACGAGCAGTACTTC
CDR3: CASSGLGGFYEQYF